The clone carrying this TCR beta chain appeared a few times. The antigen remains unidentified. TCRdb re-called the reads through MiXCR, storing one row per CDR3 protein. This table has roughly 990,000 distinct CDR3 sequences, less than 40% appearing once. This entry is derived from a study of T cell repertoires in cytomegalovirus infection. CDR1 and CDR2 (germline): MNHEY, SMNVEV (reference sequence). The CDR3 has 14 residues. V gave up 5 bases and J gave up 3 bases, with 11 bases separating them. The chain is built from TRBV27 and TRBJ2-1; D gene uncertain. The clonotype comes from a human donor in good health (CMV status not recorded). Some clones in this sample may be carry-over from other donors' samples. The sequencing here drew on cultured CD8+ T cells from PBMCs, taken from culture after CMV antigen stimulation. CDR3 bases: TGTGCCAGCAGTCCTTCTGATTTCTACAATGAGCAGTTCTTC. Protein: CASSPSDFYNEQFF.